The next 13 T cell receptor beta chains were all read from a single sample in a study of metastatic and nonmetastatic thyroid tumors. Until they underwent thyroid surgery, no patient had received any treatment. TCRdb re-called clones from the PCR reads using MiXCR. The sample has about 59,000 clones, about a sixth seen once; the top ten hold just under 9.5%. The sequencing sample was made of blood. These receptors were obtained from a male donor with papillary thyroid cancer or a benign thyroid nodule (not recorded which). Some clones in this sample may be carry-over from other donors' samples.

With respect to this clone: A much larger clonotype is one base distant, so this may be a read error. At the DNA level, this CDR3 is encoded by other sequences in the same sample as well. The rearrangement joins TRBV7-9 to TRBJ1-2; D perhaps matches TRBD1 (5 bases). The V and J ends lost 1 base and 5 bases respectively, with 8 bases between them. The V gene's germline CDR1 is SEHNR and CDR2 FQNEAQ (reference sequence). The CDR3 runs to 13 residues. The CDR3 sequence: CASSLDGGYGYTF. For the CDR3, the DNA is TGTGCCAGCAGCTTAGACGGGGGATATGGCTACACCTTC. The entire variable domain, with the rest obtained from reference TRBV7-9 and TRBJ1-2, is as follows: DTGVSQNPRHKITKRGQNVTFRCDPISEHNRLYWYRQTLGQGPEFLTYFQNEAQLEKSRLLSDRFSAERPKGSFSTLEIQRTEQGDSAMYLCASSLDGGYGYTFGSGTRLTVV.

This clone was counted at least ten times. The chain couples TRBV4-2 to TRBJ2-3; 10 nucleotides match TRBD2. V was clipped by 4 bases and J by 1 base; unmatched bases: 8. In germline, CDR1 is LGHNA, CDR2 YNFKEQ. CDR3 size: 17 residues. The CDR3 region has the DNA TGTGCCAGCAGCCTCGGAACCACTAGCGGGGGCACAGATACGCAGTATTTT. Protein product: CASSLGTTSGGTDTQYF.

In this sample, this clone turned up many times. The chain employs TRBV7-9 and TRBJ2-1, with a possible D match to TRBD2 (6 bases). Germline CDR1 is SEHNR and CDR2 is FQNEAQ (reference sequence). This CDR3 is 13 amino acids long. V was clipped by 6 bases and J by 9 bases, with 15 bases between them. The CDR3 protein is CASRGRAGGEQFF. CDR3 DNA sequence: TGTGCCAGCAGGGGGAGAGCGGGCGGTGAGCAGTTCTTC.

This clone was seen at least ten times. The chain links TRBV28 to TRBJ1-5; possible D gene TRBD1, 5 bases. Germline V gene sequence: CDR1 MDHEN, CDR2 SYDVKM. V was trimmed by 3 bases and J by 2 bases, leaving 11 bases between them. CDR3 length: 15 amino acids. The CDR3 DNA sequence: TGTGCCAGCAGTTTGATGGGGGAGGGCAATCAGCCCCAGCATTTT. Its translation: CASSLMGEGNQPQHF.

This clone was counted ten times or more. This rearrangement joins TRBV5-1 to TRBJ2-7; TRBD1 might be the D (6 bases). Germline CDR1 SGHRS, CDR2 YFSETQ. The CDR3 covers 15 residues. Trimming left V 0 bases short and J 3 bases short, with 13 bases between. CDR3: CASSLAPGVNYEQYV. The CDR3 DNA is TGCGCCAGCAGCTTGGCGCCAGGGGTTAACTACGAGCAGTACGTC.

This clone was recorded many times. The same CDR3 also results from other DNA sequences found in this sample. V and J are TRBV9 and TRBJ1-1, with D perhaps TRBD1 (6 bases). Germline V CDR1 and CDR2: SGDLS, YYNGEE. Trimming removed 3 bases at V and 4 bases at J, with 16 bases between. The CDR3 extends over 15 amino acids. For the CDR3, the DNA is TGTGCCAGCAGCGCGCGGGGGGCGATGCTCACTGAAGCTTTCTTT. This gives the protein CASSARGAMLTEAFF.

Ten or more counts support this clone. The chain recombines TRBV9 with TRBJ2-3; D call uncertain. The CDR3 spans 16 residues. Deletions cut 0 bases from V and 1 base from J, with 12 bases between. Germline V CDR1 and CDR2: SGDLS, YYNGEE. The CDR3 spells CASSVARAVGTDTQYF. The CDR3 coding sequence is TGTGCCAGCAGCGTAGCTAGGGCAGTGGGCACAGATACGCAGTATTTT.

V usage is TRBV7-9 and J usage is TRBJ2-1; a weak D match, TRBD2 (6 bases). V lost 9 bases to trimming and J lost 4 bases, with 13 bases between them. This CDR3 is 13 amino acids long. Germline-derived CDR1 and CDR2 are SEHNR and FQNEAQ (reference sequence). DNA for the CDR3: TGTGCCAGTGCCGCGGGACCTTACAATGAGCAGTTCTTC. Protein product: CASAAGPYNEQFF.

This clone has ten or more counts. This rearrangement joins TRBV5-1 to TRBJ2-3, with 7 bases matching TRBD1. The germline gives CDR1 SGHRS, CDR2 YFSETQ. The junction had 8 bases not matched to a gene; V was cut back by 4 bases and J by 6 bases. This CDR3 has 14 amino acids. The CDR3 region has the DNA TGCGCCAGCAGCCTCGAGGGGGCTCCTGATACGCAGTATTTT. This codes for CASSLEGAPDTQYF.

The V and J genes are TRBV9 and TRBJ2-7; unclear D gene. Per the germline V gene, CDR1 is SGDLS and CDR2 is YYNGEE. This CDR3 comprises 14 residues. The V end was cut by 4 bases, the J end by 2 bases, with 13 bases between. This chain's CDR3 is CASSHVQKPYEQYF. The CDR3 nucleotides read TGTGCCAGCAGCCATGTACAGAAGCCCTACGAGCAGTACTTC.

This clone was found many times. The CDR3 reads CASSQGWAGNEKLFF. In DNA form, the CDR3 reads TGTGCCAGCAGCCAGGGTTGGGCTGGTAATGAAAAACTGTTTTTT. The V and J genes are TRBV7-9 and TRBJ1-4; weak D call: TRBD1 (5 bases). CDR1 SEHNR and CDR2 FQNEAQ come from the germline V gene (reference sequence). The CDR3 length is 15 residues. Trimming cost V 5 bases and J 4 bases, with 14 bases left between them. The full variable domain, in which reference TRBV7-9 and TRBJ1-4 provide the parts outside the CDR3, is DTGVSQNPRHKITKRGQNVTFRCDPISEHNRLYWYRQTLGQGPEFLTYFQNEAQLEKSRLLSDRFSAERPKGSFSTLEIQRTEQGDSAMYLCASSQGWAGNEKLFFGSGTQLSVL.

The sample holds many counts of this clone. J is TRBJ1-6 and V is TRBV5-6; D not resolved. The CDR3 contains 16 residues. The germline V and J ends were trimmed by 2 bases and 9 bases, with 18 bases remaining between them. Germline CDR1 reads SGHDT; CDR2 reads YYEEEE. The CDR3 coding sequence is TGTGCCAGCAGCTTTGAATCCCGGAGCTGGGTTTCACCCCTCCACTTT. Amino acids: CASSFESRSWVSPLHF.

This sequence joins TRBV30 and TRBJ2-7; 8 nucleotides agree with TRBD2. The CDR3 totals 19 residues. V lost 1 base, J lost 3 bases, and 20 bases stayed unmatched. The V gene's germline CDR1 is GTSNPN and CDR2 SVGIG (reference sequence). The CDR3 DNA reads as TGTGCCTGGAGTGCAACGTTAAGCAGAGCGGGAGAGGGCATCTACGAGCAGTACTTC. Translation gives CAWSATLSRAGEGIYEQYF.